The TCR beta chain described here comes from a study of early T cells in non-severe SARS-CoV-2 infection. Findings of the study overall: Lookups in VDJdb leaned toward anti-spike CD8 responses and missed private and CD4 specificities.

V was clipped by 5 bases and J by 7 bases, with 14 bases between them. The CDR3 spans 14 residues. The germline gives CDR1 SEHNR, CDR2 FQNEAQ (reference sequence). Each cDNA molecule carried a unique molecular identifier. MiXCR was run by TCRdb on the 5' RACE reads, yielding one entry per CDR3 protein. Found here are more than 20,000 distinct CDR3 sequences, around 4.3% of them singletons; the top ten hold around 19%. At least ten counts were recorded for this clonotype. Its specificity is not known. The source is an adult who was a healthcare worker with PCR-confirmed SARS-CoV-2 infection or an uninfected control (not recorded which). The material sequenced was whole blood. V is TRBV7-9 and J is TRBJ1-4; D remains ambiguous. CDR3 region: CASSLASAAEKLFF. For the CDR3, the DNA is TGTGCCAGCAGCCTCGCATCAGCGGCTGAAAAACTGTTTTTT.